This T cell receptor (beta chain) was captured by sequencing in a study of T cells in Graves' hyperthyroidism and ophthalmopathy. The V gene lost 1 base and the J gene lost 0 bases, with 7 bases spanning the gap. The CDR3 runs 15 residues. CDR1 is LNHNV and CDR2 is YYDKDF in the germline V gene (reference sequence). TCR beta CDR3 sequences were amplified from RNA transcripts. The primer set for the first-round RT-PCR of the TCR CDR3 was HTBI. TCRdb processed the multiplex PCR reads anew with MiXCR; each CDR3 protein has one entry. The profile covers hundreds of thousands of distinct CDR3 sequences, with approximately 14% appearing a single time and approximately 13% taken by the ten largest.

The TCR sequence derives from a young man with Graves' ophthalmopathy. The chain employs TRBV15 and TRBJ1-5; the D gene is possibly TRBD1 (5 bases). What was sequenced was blood. CDR3 region: CATSRGGVSNQPQHF. As DNA, the CDR3 is TGTGCCACCAGCAGAGGAGGGGTTAGCAATCAGCCCCAGCATTTT.